Shown below are 24 T cell receptor beta chains from a single sample sequenced in a study of CD4 and CD8 cells across lung adenocarcinoma regions (dated by TCRdb to between 2017 and 2018). The library was obtained by PCR. Sequenced using a HiSeq X Ten. TCRdb reanalyzed the raw reads on its own, using fastp at Q25 for trimming and MiXCR for clone calling, and kept in-frame beta chains. Rows are combined by CDR3 protein, so each entry shows the most common genes and DNA. This sample is represented by approximately 9,600 distinct CDR3 sequences; about 45% of them were singletons. The ten largest make up approximately 20% of the sample. Sequenced input: CD4+ T cells from the margin of a lung tumor. Interpreted using the paper, the cell subset or site label stands for: tumor margin region. These receptors all come from a female donor with lung adenocarcinoma. The CD4 and CD8 labels of this study may be unreliable.

This clonotype was detected only once. The V gene is TRBV7-2, the J gene TRBJ2-5, with D hard to call. Germline CDR1 is SGHTA and CDR2 is FQGNSA. Trimming took 5 bases from V and 0 from J, leaving 7 bases between them. The CDR3 is 13 amino acids. In nucleotides, the CDR3 is TGTGCCAGCAGCCGGGCCTACCAAGAGACCCAGTACTTC. Amino acids: CASSRAYQETQYF.

This clonotype is termed medium-sized. The genes are TRBV6-1 and TRBJ2-7, with 13 bases identical to TRBD2. Germline V gene data show CDR1 as MNHNS and CDR2 as SASEGT. This CDR3 has 15 residues. J was trimmed by 5 bases and V by 5 bases; bases with no gene match: 6. In nucleotides, the CDR3 is TGTGCCAGCAGTCGCCTACTAGCGGGAGGGGACGAGCAGTACTTC. This translates into CASSRLLAGGDEQYF.

This clonotype was seen a handful of times. The chain carries TRBV4-1 and TRBJ2-1; 9 positions match TRBD1. The ends lost 4 bases at V and 9 bases at J; junction bases unmatched: 4. Germline V lookup: CDR1 MGHRA, CDR2 YSYEKL. This CDR3 is built from 13 residues. In DNA form, the CDR3 reads TGCGCCAGCAGCCTGGACAGGGGAAGTGAGCAGTTCTTC. It encodes CASSLDRGSEQFF.

The chain has TRBV10-3 and TRBJ2-4; D may be TRBD2 (7 bases). Germline CDR1 is ENHRY and CDR2 is SYGVKD. V was trimmed by 2 bases and J by 13 bases, leaving 27 bases between them. The CDR3 totals 17 residues. In nucleotides, the CDR3 is TGTGCCATCAGTGAGGGGCGCGGGGGCCGTGACCAAGACACCCAGTACTTC. Translation gives CAISEGRGGRDQDTQYF.

Relative to its sample, this clonotype is medium-sized. The J gene is TRBJ1-1, the V gene TRBV6-5, with a possible D match to TRBD1 (5 bases). The CDR3 extends over 12 amino acids. From germline, CDR1 is MNHEY and CDR2 SVGAGI. V lost 6 bases to trimming and J lost 5 bases, with 10 bases between them. The CDR3 spells CASRGGKTEAFF. The DNA for the CDR3 is TGTGCCAGCAGGGGGGGAAAAACTGAAGCTTTCTTT.

This clonotype was recorded only once. V usage is TRBV6-1 and J usage is TRBJ2-5, with 8 bases lining up with TRBD1. The trim removed 1 base at V and 5 bases at J, leaving 6 bases unmatched. The CDR3 length is 15 residues. Per the germline V gene, CDR1 is MNHNS and CDR2 is SASEGT. The chain's CDR3 is CASSEGAGGSETQYF. The CDR3 nucleotides read TGTGCCAGCAGTGAAGGTGCAGGGGGCTCGGAGACCCAGTACTTC.

In this sample, this clonotype turned up a few times. This chain connects TRBV5-1 to TRBJ2-2; 9 positions match TRBD1. Germline assignment: CDR1 SGHRS and CDR2 YFSETQ. V gave up 7 bases and J gave up 2 bases; unmatched junction bases: 3. The CDR3 runs to 14 residues. The CDR3 bases are TGCGCCAGCGAACAGGGGGCAAACACCGGGGAGCTGTTTTTT. It codes for CASEQGANTGELFF. The full variable domain, in which reference TRBV5-1 and TRBJ2-2 provide the parts outside the CDR3, is KAGVTQTPRYLIKTRGQQVTLSCSPISGHRSVSWYQQTPGQGLQFLFEYFSETQRNKGNFPGRFSGRQFSNSRSEMNVSTLELGDSALYLCASEQGANTGELFFGEGSRLTVL.

V and J are TRBV27 and TRBJ2-1; 13 nucleotides align to TRBD2. With 4 bases clipped from V and 9 bases from J, the junction kept 3 bases outside the gene matches. Germline CDR1 is MNHEY and CDR2 is SMNVEV (reference sequence). This CDR3 is built from 14 residues. The CDR3 region has the DNA TGTGCCAGCAGTTCGGGACTAGCGGGGAGTGAGCAGTTCTTC. As protein: CASSSGLAGSEQFF.

In its sample, this clonotype was seen a few times. This chain connects TRBV6-1 to TRBJ2-1, with 8 bases that match TRBD2. The germline V gene encodes CDR1 MNHNS and CDR2 SASEGT. This CDR3 contains 14 residues. V gave up 5 bases and J gave up 6 bases; unmatched junction bases: 6. This CDR3 reads CASSLGLVSNEQFF. DNA of the CDR3: TGTGCCAGCAGTTTGGGACTAGTTTCCAATGAGCAGTTCTTC.

This clonotype ranks as medium-sized. The chain uses TRBV6-1 and TRBJ2-1; 12 positions agree with TRBD2. Germline V gives CDR1 MNHNS, CDR2 SASEGT. The CDR3 totals 13 residues. The ends lost 10 bases at V and 7 bases at J; junction bases unmatched: 5. The CDR3 nucleotides read TGTGCCACCAGACTAGCGGGAGTAAATGAGCAGTTCTTC. This gives the protein CATRLAGVNEQFF.

Points on this clonotype: The germline gene is not matched at one end of the junction; a read error may be the cause. The J gene is TRBJ2-1, the V gene TRBV7-2, with TRBD1 matching 7 bases. CDR3 size: 15 residues. CDR1 is SGHTA and CDR2 is FQGNSA in the germline V gene. The CDR3 bases are TGTGCCAGCAGCGGGGGACAGAGCTCCTACAATGAGCAGTTTTTC. It specifies CASSGGQSSYNEQFF.

This chain uses TRBV6-1 with TRBJ2-5; D possibly corresponds to TRBD1 (6 bases). TRBJ2-7 matches the DNA end more closely, so the J call is doubtful. The CDR3 has 14 residues. Germline assignment: CDR1 MNHNS and CDR2 SASEGT. This CDR3 reads CASGKMTGPYEQYF. The DNA of the CDR3 is TGTGCCAGCGGGAAAATGACAGGACCCTACGAGCAGTACTTC.

As regards this clonotype: This may stem from a read error, because a much larger clone lies one nucleotide away. The CDR3 DNA is TGTGCCAGTTCGCGGGGTGGGACAGCGAACACTGGAGCTTTCTTT. Its translation: CASSRGGTANTGAFF. The rearrangement links TRBV6-1 to TRBJ1-1; 7 bases align to TRBD1. CDR1 is MNHNS, CDR2 SASEGT, per germline. The CDR3 has 15 residues.

This clonotype came up a few times. The genes are TRBV6-2 or TRBV6-3 and TRBJ2-3; D may be TRBD2 (6 bases). There are 13 residues in the CDR3. Trimming left V 2 bases short and J 3 bases short, with 6 bases between. Germline CDR1 MNHEY, CDR2 SVGEGT. The DNA for the CDR3 is TGTGCCAGCAGTTACCGGGAGACAGATACGCAGTATTTT. This encodes CASSYRETDTQYF.

This clonotype rates as medium-sized. The chain uses TRBV12-3 or TRBV12-4 and TRBJ2-5; 9 nucleotides match TRBD2. The CDR3 spans 19 residues. V was pared by 1 base and J by 5 bases, with 17 bases of the junction left unmatched. CDR3 in DNA: TGTGCCAGCAGTTTAGGACTTACCCTGTGGCTAGCGGGATCGGAGACCCAGTACTTC. It is translated as CASSLGLTLWLAGSETQYF.

The gene calls are TRBV7-2 and TRBJ2-2; no clear D gene. The CDR3 sequence is 15 residues long. Germline V gene sequence: CDR1 SGHTA, CDR2 FQGNSA. V was pared by 8 bases and J by 16 bases, with 29 bases between. The CDR3 bases are TGTGCCAGCGGTTCCCAGGCGGTTAGCACCGATACGCAGTTTTTT. Residues: CASGSQAVSTDTQFF. Supplemented by reference TRBV7-2 and TRBJ2-2, the full variable domain reads GAGVSQSPSNKVTEKGKDVELRCDPISGHTALYWYRQSLGQGLEFLIYFQGNSAPDKSGLPSDRFSAERTGGSVSTLTIQRTQQEDSAVYLCASGSQAVSTDTQFFGEGSRLTVL.

This clonotype was counted ten times or more. This chain links TRBV6-1 with TRBJ2-2, with 7 bases lining up with TRBD1. V gave up 0 bases and J gave up 7 bases; unmatched junction bases: 5. The germline V gene encodes CDR1 MNHNS and CDR2 SASEGT. The CDR3 extends over 15 amino acids. The CDR3 nucleotides read TGTGCCAGCAGTGAAGCGCTAGGGGGCAGCGGGGAGCTGTTTTTT. It yields the protein CASSEALGGSGELFF.

V gene TRBV5-1 combines with J gene TRBJ2-5, with 7 bases identical to TRBD1. V lost 8 bases, J lost 1 base, and 5 bases stayed unmatched. The germline V gene has CDR1 SGHRS and CDR2 YFSETQ. The length of the CDR3 is 13 residues. The CDR3: CASTQGTQETQYF. CDR3 DNA: TGCGCCAGTACACAGGGGACCCAAGAGACCCAGTACTTC.

The V and J genes are TRBV6-1 and TRBJ1-5; D gene uncertain. Deletions cut 6 bases from V and 0 bases from J, with 6 bases between. The CDR3 extends over 13 amino acids. CDR1 is MNHNS and CDR2 is SASEGT in the germline V gene. CDR3 protein: CASRTDSNQPQHF. The CDR3 region has the DNA TGTGCCAGCAGGACGGATAGCAATCAGCCCCAGCATTTT.

The sample holds a few counts of this clonotype. Possible read error: a much larger clone is one base away. The J gene is TRBJ2-1, the V gene TRBV6-5; 7 bases match TRBD1. Unmatched junction bases numbered 16, after V lost 4 bases and J lost 10 bases. The V gene's germline CDR1 is MNHEY and CDR2 SVGAGI. The CDR3 runs to 16 residues. The CDR3 here is CASSSRTGPGSYEQFF. Written as DNA, the CDR3 is TGTGCCAGCAGTTCAAGGACAGGTCCTGGCTCCTACGAGCAGTTCTTC.

This chain joins TRBV7-2 and TRBJ2-1, with 8 bases that match TRBD2. V was clipped by 5 bases and J by 4 bases; unmatched bases: 10. The CDR3 covers 16 residues. CDR1 and CDR2 from the germline V gene are SGHTA and FQGNSA. CDR3 DNA sequence: TGTGCCAGCAGCACGCAAGCGGGAGTGGGGTACAATGAGCAGTTCTTC. This gives the protein CASSTQAGVGYNEQFF. The variable domain in full, with the rest retrieved from reference TRBV7-2 and TRBJ2-1, is GAGVSQSPSNKVTEKGKDVELRCDPISGHTALYWYRQSLGQGLEFLIYFQGNSAPDKSGLPSDRFSAERTGGSVSTLTIQRTQQEDSAVYLCASSTQAGVGYNEQFFGPGTRLTVL.

This clonotype was observed a handful of times. The genes are TRBV7-6 and TRBJ2-1; D might be TRBD1 (5 bases). Germline V gene data show CDR1 as SGHVS and CDR2 as FNYEAQ. The CDR3 totals 17 residues. V was trimmed by 6 bases and J by 4 bases, leaving 22 bases between them. In DNA, the CDR3 is TGTGCCAGCAGTTTATCTCTCAGGCAGGGTGTGTACAATGAGCAGTTCTTC. It yields the protein CASSLSLRQGVYNEQFF.

V usage is TRBV6-5 and J usage is TRBJ1-4; 9 bases are a match to TRBD1. Unmatched junction bases numbered 12, after V lost 0 bases and J lost 10 bases. Germline CDR1 and CDR2: MNHEY and SVGAGI. CDR3 length equals 17 residues. This CDR3 reads CASSYSRDRTGAGKLFF. The CDR3, as DNA: TGTGCCAGCAGTTACTCGAGAGATAGGACAGGGGCAGGAAAACTGTTTTTT.

Only a few counts were recorded for this clonotype. This chain connects TRBV6-2 or TRBV6-3 to TRBJ2-1, with a possible D match to TRBD2 (7 bases). The CDR3 is 11 amino acids. Germline CDR1 and CDR2: MNHEY and SVGEGT. V shed 3 bases and J shed 15 bases, with 12 bases lying between them. CDR3 sequence reads: CASSYGGARFF. Here the CDR3 DNA reads TGTGCCAGCAGTTATGGGGGGGCCAGGTTCTTC.